A single sample gave rise to the 11 T cell receptor beta chains below, sequenced in a study of shared T cell receptors in the human thymus. The protocol was immunoSEQ multiplex PCR, while the TCRdb copy is restricted to in-frame clones and leaves out a portion. The profile shows 500,000 to 850,000 clones, approximately 89% of them singletons. The sample was also linked to a second study, of human thymus T cells.

What was sequenced was thymocytes. These receptors were collected from a boy in the first two years of life with a congenital heart defect.

This chain connects TRBV4-1 to TRBJ1-1, with D hard to call. The germline V and J ends were trimmed by 2 bases and 0 bases, with 7 bases remaining between them. The CDR3 sequence is 14 residues long. Germline loops: CDR1 MGHRA, CDR2 YSYEKL. The CDR3 spells CASSQPGMNTEAFF. The CDR3 nucleotides read TGCGCCAGCAGCCAACCGGGGATGAACACTGAAGCTTTCTTT.

This clone was seen a handful of times. This chain connects TRBV4-3 to TRBJ1-2; 7 nucleotides agree with TRBD1. Germline CDR1 is LGHNA and CDR2 is YSLEER. Trimming took 4 bases from V and 4 from J; bases not matched to a gene: 9. The CDR3 is 15 amino acids. In DNA form, the CDR3 reads TGCGCCAGCAGCCGCCGCGGGGACAGTAGCTATGGCTACACCTTC. Translated, it gives CASSRRGDSSYGYTF.

The V and J genes are TRBV30 and TRBJ2-6, with D possibly TRBD1 on 6 matching bases. CDR1 and CDR2 from the germline V gene are GTSNPN and SVGIG (reference sequence). Between the trimmed V and J ends, which lost 5 bases and 0 bases, there was a span of 14 bases. The CDR3 length is 16 residues. The CDR3 DNA sequence: TGTGCCTGGGGGTTTTACAGGGCCTCTGGGGCCAACGTCCTGACTTTC. This translates into CAWGFYRASGANVLTF.

V gene TRBV19 combines with J gene TRBJ2-7; TRBD2 might be the D (6 bases). The CDR3 has 14 residues. Looked up from germline, CDR1 is LNHDA and CDR2 is SQIVND (reference sequence). V lost 2 bases and J 5 bases, leaving 13 bases between the germline ends. The CDR3 DNA sequence: TGTGCCAGTAGTATAAGCGGGTTTCAACACGAGCAGTACTTC. The encoded protein is CASSISGFQHEQYF.

As regards this clone: Other DNA sequences in the sample encode the same CDR3. This chain joins TRBV5-1 and TRBJ2-1, with D unresolved. V was cut by 0 bases and J by 6 bases, with 4 bases left in between. Germline assignment: CDR1 SGHRS and CDR2 YFSETQ. The CDR3 is 12 amino acids. Here the CDR3 DNA reads TGCGCCAGCAGCTTGGGCGTCAATGAGCAGTTCTTC. Protein: CASSLGVNEQFF.

This rearrangement joins TRBV5-6 to TRBJ2-1, with 8 bases matching TRBD2. V shed 4 bases and J 7 bases; nucleotides not matched to a gene: 4. This CDR3 is built from 13 residues. Germline CDR1 is SGHDT and CDR2 is YYEEEE. CDR3 in amino acids: CASSQRGSNEQFF. CDR3 DNA: TGTGCCAGCAGCCAGCGGGGGTCGAATGAGCAGTTCTTC.

This rearrangement joins TRBV11-2 to TRBJ2-7, with TRBD1 matching over 7 bases. V was pared by 5 bases and J by 3 bases, with 4 bases of the junction left unmatched. Germline V gene lookup returns CDR1 SGHAT and CDR2 FQNNGV. The CDR3 loop spans 13 amino acids. The CDR3 protein is CASSQDRIYEQYF. The DNA of the CDR3 is TGTGCCAGCAGCCAGGACAGGATCTACGAGCAGTACTTC.

The rearrangement links TRBV6-5 to TRBJ2-7, with TRBD1 as a possible D gene (6 bases). V was clipped by 2 bases and J by 7 bases, with 21 bases between them. Germline V gene sequence: CDR1 MNHEY, CDR2 SVGAGI. The CDR3 extends over 16 amino acids. CDR3 in amino acids: CASSYLLQGPEREQYF. The CDR3 DNA is TGTGCCAGCAGTTACCTGTTACAGGGCCCAGAAAGGGAGCAGTACTTC.

The table lists this clone with a count of one. The gene calls are TRBV4-3 and TRBJ2-1; 8 nucleotides align to TRBD2. This CDR3 has 17 residues. In germline, CDR1 is LGHNA, CDR2 YSLEER. J gave up 4 bases and V 1 base, and 9 bases lay outside the gene matches. CDR3 residues: CASSQGRLAGRYNEQFF. CDR3 in DNA: TGCGCCAGCAGCCAAGGACGATTAGCGGGGAGGTACAATGAGCAGTTCTTC.

The CDR3 nucleotides read TGTGCCAGCAGTGAACCGCTGGAGGGATGGTACACTGAAGCTTTCTTT. This encodes CASSEPLEGWYTEAFF. The J gene is TRBJ1-1, the V gene TRBV6-1; D not certain. The germline V and J ends were trimmed by 2 bases and 3 bases, with 16 bases remaining between them. Germline CDR1 and CDR2: MNHNS and SASEGT. The CDR3 is 16 residues long.

The chain combines TRBV6-1 with TRBJ2-4, with 7 bases identical to TRBD1. CDR3 size: 17 residues. Trimming took 3 bases from V and 0 from J; bases not matched to a gene: 8. Germline CDR1 reads MNHNS; CDR2 reads SASEGT. The CDR3 sequence: CASSDPDRPEAKNIQYF. The CDR3, as DNA: TGTGCCAGCAGTGACCCGGACAGGCCGGAAGCCAAAAACATTCAGTACTTC.